The clone carrying this T cell receptor (beta chain) was seen more than once but under ten times. The entry originates in a study of blood T cell repertoires in COVID-19. Turning to the study itself: Italy, Spain and the United States were the sources of the convalescent and acute COVID-19 samples. The cDNA or gDNA used as material had been derived from T cells, B-cell-depleted T cells, or PBMCs.

Per the authors' pipeline: Quantification of nucleated cells was approximated via reference gene primer amplification. Method: immunoSEQ multiplex PCR; TCRdb's copy keeps in-frame clones and lacks some. Clone size and the V and J calls come from that table; the DNA yielded D and trimming. The table records 120,000 to 150,000 clones, 80% to 90% of them present only once. Germline CDR1 is SGDLS and CDR2 is YYNGEE. This CDR3 is built from 18 residues. V gave up 3 bases and J gave up 4 bases; unmatched junction bases: 17. The specimen sequenced was peripheral blood. This TCR derives from a man aged 55 to 69 with active or convalescent COVID-19. The chain recombines TRBV9 with TRBJ1-2, with TRBD1 matching 8 bases. CDR3 amino acids: CASSASSGPGQAFYGYTF. The CDR3 coding sequence is TGTGCCAGCAGCGCTAGTTCGGGACCGGGACAGGCCTTCTATGGCTACACCTTC. The complete variable domain, with remaining parts taken from reference TRBV9 and TRBJ1-2, reads DSGVTQTPKHLITATGQRVTLRCSPRSGDLSVYWYQQSLDQGLQFLIQYYNGEERAKGNILERFSAQQFPDLHSELNLSSLELGDSALYFCASSASSGPGQAFYGYTFGSGTRLTVV.